A single sample is the source of the 20 T cell receptor beta chains below, sequenced in a study of regulatory T cells in long-lasting Graves disease. Combining iRepertoire HTBI primers with Arm-PCR of CDR3 regions, the authors built TCR beta libraries. TCRdb called the multiplex PCR reads again in MiXCR, with one record for every CDR3 protein. The table lists 350,000 to 500,000 distinct CDR3 sequences, about 14% of them singletons. Regarding time point: newly diagnosed GD, antithyroid drugs for less than 3 months. Following extraction of RNA from PBMCs, that RNA was used to make the TCR library. The sample also formed part of further work on T cells in Graves' hyperthyroidism and ophthalmopathy.

The sample consisted of peripheral blood mononuclear cells (PBMCs), taken at new diagnosis, from a patient treated with antithyroid drugs. These receptors were taken from a woman in her forties or fifties with Graves disease.

In its sample, this clonotype was seen many times. The chain links TRBV5-1 to TRBJ2-1, with D possibly being TRBD1 (5 bases). Germline V gene lookup returns CDR1 SGHRS and CDR2 YFSETQ. The CDR3 has 15 residues. Deletions cut 2 bases from V and 4 bases from J, with 13 bases between. The CDR3 protein is CASSLGVNSYNEQFF. CDR3 in DNA: TGCGCCAGCAGCTTAGGGGTGAATTCGTACAATGAGCAGTTCTTC.

Many counts were recorded for this clonotype. The V gene is TRBV2, the J gene TRBJ2-3; TRBD1 matches at 9 bases. The trim removed 5 bases at V and 3 bases at J, leaving 3 bases unmatched. This CDR3 has 14 amino acids. Germline CDR1 SNHLY, CDR2 FYNNEI. In nucleotides, the CDR3 is TGTGCCAGCAGTATACAGGGGGCGACAGATACGCAGTATTTT. Translation: CASSIQGATDTQYF.

This clonotype was detected ten times or more. The V and J genes are TRBV7-8 and TRBJ2-1; D may be TRBD1 or TRBD2 (6 bases each). The V gene's germline CDR1 is SGHVS and CDR2 FQNEAQ. V lost 6 bases to trimming and J lost 8 bases, with 11 bases between them. The CDR3 length is 12 residues. The CDR3 DNA sequence: TGTGCCAGCAGAAGGGGGGAGGATGAGCAGTTCTTC. This gives the protein CASRRGEDEQFF. The complete variable domain, with remaining parts taken from reference TRBV7-8 and TRBJ2-1, reads GAGVSQSPRYKVAKRGQDVALRCDPISGHVSLFWYQQALGQGPEFLTYFQNEAQLDKSGLPSDRFFAERPEGSVSTLKIQRTQQEDSAVYLCASRRGEDEQFFGPGTRLTVL.

V gene TRBV19 combines with J gene TRBJ2-4; D not resolved. In germline, CDR1 is LNHDA, CDR2 SQIVND (reference sequence). The CDR3 covers 17 residues. The V gene lost 0 bases and the J gene lost 5 bases, with 17 bases spanning the gap. CDR3 sequence reads: CASSIDLPDRQENIQYF. DNA for the CDR3: TGTGCCAGTAGTATAGATCTGCCGGACCGGCAGGAAAACATTCAGTACTTC.

This clonotype was seen at least ten times. One junction end does not reproduce the germline sequence, and a read error may be involved. The J gene is TRBJ1-1, the V gene TRBV12-3 or TRBV12-4; 8 bases map to TRBD1. This CDR3 contains 13 residues. The CDR3 here is CASSLTGGTGAFF. CDR3 in DNA: TGTGCCAGCAGTCTTACAGGGGGAACTGGAGCTTTCTTT.

This clonotype was seen many times. The V gene is TRBV25-1, the J gene TRBJ2-5; D unresolved. The length of the CDR3 is 14 residues. Germline V gene data show CDR1 as MGHDK and CDR2 as SYGVNS. V lost 6 bases and J 2 bases, leaving 13 bases between the germline ends. The CDR3 DNA follows: TGTGCCAGCAGCCTGCTTGGCAGACAAGAGACCCAGTACTTC. This codes for CASSLLGRQETQYF.

This clonotype has a count of ten or more. The V gene is TRBV12-3 or TRBV12-4, the J gene TRBJ2-2, with TRBD2 matching 8 bases. V trimming: 7 bases; J trimming: 4 bases; junction bases outside the gene matches: 14. The length of the CDR3 is 17 residues. CDR3 sequence reads: CASMTVAGGSGTGELFF. The CDR3 DNA reads as TGTGCCAGCATGACGGTGGCGGGGGGTAGTGGCACCGGGGAGCTGTTTTTT.

This clonotype was detected ten times or more. The genes are TRBV5-1 and TRBJ1-1; D gene ambiguous. With 2 bases removed from V and 3 bases from J, the gap between germline ends came to 14 bases. Germline V CDR1 and CDR2: SGHRS, YFSETQ. There are 15 residues in the CDR3. The CDR3 region has the DNA TGCGCCAGCAGCTTTGGCGGGTCCCGGGACACTGAAGCTTTCTTT. Its translation: CASSFGGSRDTEAFF. The full variable domain, rest sourced from reference TRBV5-1 and TRBJ1-1, is KAGVTQTPRYLIKTRGQQVTLSCSPISGHRSVSWYQQTPGQGLQFLFEYFSETQRNKGNFPGRFSGRQFSNSRSEMNVSTLELGDSALYLCASSFGGSRDTEAFFGQGTRLTVV.

This clonotype came up a few times. V usage is TRBV6-1 and J usage is TRBJ1-4, with D hard to call. Between the trimmed V and J ends, which lost 8 bases and 10 bases, there was a span of 11 bases. The length of the CDR3 is 11 residues. Germline V gene sequence: CDR1 MNHNS, CDR2 SASEGT. The CDR3 is CASRENGKLFF. In DNA form, the CDR3 reads TGTGCCAGCCGGGAAAACGGAAAACTGTTTTTT.

CDR3 in DNA: TGTGCCAGCAGTTCGGGGCAGTCCGTAGACGATGAGCAGTTCTTC. Protein product: CASSSGQSVDDEQFF. The chain couples TRBV28 to TRBJ2-1, with D perhaps matching TRBD1 or TRBD2 (5 bases each). The CDR3 sequence is 15 residues long. V was pared by 4 bases and J by 8 bases, with 18 bases between. CDR1 and CDR2 (germline): MDHEN, SYDVKM.

There are many counts of this clonotype. This sequence joins TRBV28 and TRBJ1-2; D is uncertain. Trimming removed 2 bases from V and 4 bases from J, with 11 bases in between. The CDR3 consists of 14 residues. CDR1 and CDR2 from the germline V gene are MDHEN and SYDVKM. CDR3 in DNA: TGTGCCAGCAGTTTAAGCGAACAGCTCTATGGCTACACCTTC. It is translated as CASSLSEQLYGYTF.

This clonotype was observed a handful of times. The chain employs TRBV24-1 and TRBJ2-2; TRBD2 agrees at 8 bases. V shed 5 bases, J shed 0 bases, and the junction held 4 bases outside the gene matches. The CDR3 has 16 amino acids. Germline V gene data show CDR1 as KGHDR and CDR2 as SFDVKD. This CDR3 reads CATSAYSGANTGELFF. The CDR3 bases are TGTGCCACCAGTGCCTATAGCGGGGCGAACACCGGGGAGCTGTTTTTT.

This clonotype was counted only a few times. J is TRBJ2-5 and V is TRBV6-2 or TRBV6-3; TRBD2 might be the D (6 bases). From germline, CDR1 is MNHEY and CDR2 SVGEGT. The V end lost 2 bases, the J end lost 7 bases, and 23 bases lay between the germline ends. The CDR3 extends over 17 amino acids. The CDR3 reads CASSYTPGGAAGGTQYF. The CDR3 DNA follows: TGTGCCAGCAGTTACACGCCCGGAGGAGCGGCCGGGGGGACCCAGTACTTC.

This clonotype has ten or more counts. The chain employs TRBV28 and TRBJ2-5; D possibly corresponds to TRBD2 (6 bases). Germline V lookup: CDR1 MDHEN, CDR2 SYDVKM. The CDR3 has 15 residues. Between the trimmed V and J ends, which lost 4 bases and 2 bases, there was a span of 14 bases. CDR3 sequence (DNA): TGTGCCAGCAGTTCCCCCGGGGACTTTCAAGAGACCCAGTACTTC. Its translation is CASSSPGDFQETQYF.

This clonotype was seen many times. The chain has TRBV10-3 and TRBJ2-3, with 13 bases that match TRBD2. The CDR3 spans 15 residues. Looked up from germline, CDR1 is ENHRY and CDR2 is SYGVKD. After removal of 4 bases from V and 10 bases from J, the junction contained 8 bases not matched to a gene. The CDR3 DNA follows: TGTGCCATCAGTGGCGGGACTAGCGGGATAGAACCGCAGTATTTT. It specifies CAISGGTSGIEPQYF.

Many counts were recorded for this clonotype. The chain combines TRBV3-1 with TRBJ1-1; D not certain. The V end was cut by 0 bases, the J end by 1 base, with 3 bases between. The germline gives CDR1 LGHDT, CDR2 YNNKEL (reference sequence). The CDR3 has 13 amino acids. The CDR3 bases are TGTGCCAGCAGCCAAGACGGGAACACTGAAGCTTTCTTT. It specifies CASSQDGNTEAFF.

This clonotype was counted many times. A read error may account for a junction end that differs from germline. J is TRBJ2-2 and V is TRBV7-3; D is unclear. This CDR3 spans 15 amino acids. Germline CDR1 and CDR2: SGHTA and FQGTGA. The CDR3 is CASSLTLDGTGELFF. In nucleotides, the CDR3 is TGTGCCAGCAGCCTAACGCTGGACGGTACCGGGGAGCTGTTTTTT.

A word on this clonotype: Possible read error: a much larger clone is one base away. The gene calls are TRBV20-1 and TRBJ2-7; D remains unclear. The CDR3 runs 15 residues. Germline V gene data show CDR1 as DFQATT and CDR2 as SNEGSKA (reference sequence). DNA for the CDR3: TGCAGTTCTAGAGTGGAAGGAAGAGTATCCTACGAGCAGTACTTC. Its protein is CSSRVEGRVSYEQYF.

The genes are TRBV6-1 and TRBJ2-5, with D unresolved. CDR3 length: 13 amino acids. The germline V and J ends were trimmed by 6 bases and 5 bases, with 13 bases remaining between them. In germline, CDR1 is MNHNS, CDR2 SASEGT. The CDR3 loop reads CASRDVIGETQYF. CDR3 coding DNA: TGTGCCAGCAGGGACGTGATTGGGGAGACCCAGTACTTC.

The V gene is TRBV24-1, the J gene TRBJ1-2, with D unresolved. Germline V gives CDR1 KGHDR, CDR2 SFDVKD. There are 13 residues in the CDR3. Trimming stripped 4 bases from V and 3 bases from J, with 8 bases between. The CDR3 region has the DNA TGTGCCACCAGTGACTACGAGTACTATGGCTACACCTTC. Protein: CATSDYEYYGYTF.